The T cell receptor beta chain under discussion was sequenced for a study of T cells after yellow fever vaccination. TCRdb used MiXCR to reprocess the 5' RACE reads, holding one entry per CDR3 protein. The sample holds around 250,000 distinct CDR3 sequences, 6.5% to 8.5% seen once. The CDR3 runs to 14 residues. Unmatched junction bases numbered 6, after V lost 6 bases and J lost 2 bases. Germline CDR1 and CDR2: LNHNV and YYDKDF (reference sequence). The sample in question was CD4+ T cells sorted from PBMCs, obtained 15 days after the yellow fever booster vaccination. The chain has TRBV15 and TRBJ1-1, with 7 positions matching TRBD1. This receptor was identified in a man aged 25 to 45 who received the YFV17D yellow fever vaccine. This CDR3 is CATRPGQINTEAFF. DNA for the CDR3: TGTGCCACCAGGCCGGGACAGATAAACACTGAAGCTTTCTTT. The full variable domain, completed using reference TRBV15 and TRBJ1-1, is DAMVIQNPRYQVTQFGKPVTLSCSQTLNHNVMYWYQQKSSQAPKLLFHYYDKDFNNEADTPDNFQSRRPNTSFCFLDIRSPGLGDTAMYLCATRPGQINTEAFFGQGTRLTVV.